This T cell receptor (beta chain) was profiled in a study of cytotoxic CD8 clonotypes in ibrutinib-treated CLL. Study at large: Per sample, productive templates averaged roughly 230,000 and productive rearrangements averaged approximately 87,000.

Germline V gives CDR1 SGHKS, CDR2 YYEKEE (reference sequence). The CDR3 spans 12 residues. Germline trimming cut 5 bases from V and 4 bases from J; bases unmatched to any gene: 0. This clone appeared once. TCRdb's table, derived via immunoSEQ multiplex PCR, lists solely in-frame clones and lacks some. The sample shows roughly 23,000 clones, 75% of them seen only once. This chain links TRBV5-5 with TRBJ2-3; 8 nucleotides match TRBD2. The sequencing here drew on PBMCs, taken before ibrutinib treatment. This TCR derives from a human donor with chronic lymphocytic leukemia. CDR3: CASRRGADTQYF. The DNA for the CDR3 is TGTGCCAGCAGGCGGGGGGCAGATACGCAGTATTTT.